Here is one TCR beta chain with its context. In this sample, this clonotype turned up a few times. What antigen it recognizes has not been identified. Per-base quality was not reported, and no clone a single base away is much larger than it. The source of the sample is a study of T-cell memory formation after mild COVID-19 (dated by TCRdb to the early 2020s). A note on the overall study: TCR sequence clusters from the two donors were found to be largely donor specific. In a couple of donors, T-cell clones that expanded and contracted after mild COVID-19 were tracked by sequencing TCRalpha and TCRbeta repertoires over time. Two young, previously healthy adult volunteers made up the cohort, one male and one female. General conclusions and limits of the study: Some responding clones were detected in pre-infection memory, which suggested that pre-existing cross-reactive memory T cells had joined the SARS-CoV-2 response. Contracting CD4+ clones were located mainly in the CM and EM memory subsets, whereas CD8+ clones were found to be enriched in EMRA. Only two mild cases were covered in the study, and larger cohorts including severe cases with pre-infection samples were considered necessary. SARS-CoV-2 specificity of the second-wave clones peaking on day 37 was not confirmed. Balanced CD4/CD8 phenotypes were observed for clones contracting from day 15 to 85, whereas a bias towards CD4+ was observed for a second wave of clones expanding from day 15 to 37.

The data were produced on an Illumina NovaSeq 6000. TCRalpha and TCRbeta cDNA libraries were built by 5'RACE with constant-segment primers, adding sample barcodes and unique molecular identifiers. RNA was extracted from every sample with Trizol reagent. Amplification of the libraries took two PCR steps, and the second step added a second sample barcode plus Illumina TruSeq adapters. Sequencing of the libraries was done on an Illumina NovaSeq, producing 2 x 150 bp paired-end reads. The authors processed their data as follows. The reads were demultiplexed and collapsed into UMI-guided consensus sequences using migec v1.2.7. Using mixcr v2.1.11, the UMI consensuses were aligned to TRA and TRB V and J templates and assembled into clonotypes. A clonotype was counted as expanded or contracted only when both edgeR and NoisET called the clonotype significant, with the noise models trained on biological replicates. For edgeR calls, the thresholds were a false discovery rate-adjusted p below 0.01 and a log2 fold-change of 1. PCA with hierarchical clustering of max-normalized trajectories of the 1000 most abundant clonotypes was used as exploratory dynamics analysis. Each responding clone was given a CD4 or CD8 phenotype based on the CD4+ and CD8+ repertoires, which had been sequenced separately. In-frame beta chains were kept once TCRdb had trimmed the public reads at Q25 with fastp and called clones with MiXCR. CDR3 protein sequences are deduplicated, and each keeps its most common genes and DNA. The V and J calls follow TCRdb's processing rather than the paper's. The sample includes roughly 310,000 distinct CDR3 sequences, with approximately 16% observed a single time. The ten most abundant clones make up approximately 23% of the sample.

Ficoll-Paque density gradient centrifugation was used to isolate PBMCs. The CDR3 contains 16 residues, cysteine and phenylalanine counted. Only CDR3 DNA remains: 48 bases, in frame from the first base. Trimming accounts for 0 bases at V and 1 base at J, while the number of junction bases matched to no gene is 3. The germline V gene provides CDR1 KGHSH and CDR2 LQKENI. The sample taken for sequencing was PBMCs or a T cell subset sorted from them (not recorded which). The chain links TRBV18 with TRBJ2-1, with 7 middle bases fitting TRBD1. The sequence derives from a man aged 18 to 29 who had mild COVID-19 (a few samples of this study predate the infection). The sample titles of this study are shuffled in the database, so cell type and time point are left out; the donor was told from shared clones. CDR3 reads: CASSPPRGPSYNEQFF. The sequenced DNA is TGTGCCAGCTCACCACCGAGGGGGCCATCCTACAATGAGCAGTTCTTC.